The clone carrying this TCR beta chain has only a few counts. Its antigen is undetermined. It is likely a read error, because the conserved phenylalanine at the end of the CDR3 is missing. The DNA is left out, because the CDR3 cannot be placed on it with certainty; the CDR3 is given as TCRdb lists it. Using immunoSEQ multiplex PCR, the repertoire was profiled, and TCRdb retains in-frame clones only, with some absent. The sample carries several thousand clones, around four fifths recorded once. The data derive from a study of chemoradiotherapy in HPV16-positive cancers. General study results and limits: The functional HPV-specific definition rests on just a couple of HPV16-positive patients.

Germline V gene data show CDR1 as SQVTM and CDR2 as ANQGSEA. The CDR3 is 14 amino acids in total, end residues counted. This TCR was recovered from a human donor with HPV-associated anogenital cancer. V and J are TRBV29-1 and TRBJ1-1; TRBD1, the table's D call, was not compared with the DNA. This sample was gathered from a patient who underwent chemoradiotherapy. CDR3: CSVESGTGGAGPVL.